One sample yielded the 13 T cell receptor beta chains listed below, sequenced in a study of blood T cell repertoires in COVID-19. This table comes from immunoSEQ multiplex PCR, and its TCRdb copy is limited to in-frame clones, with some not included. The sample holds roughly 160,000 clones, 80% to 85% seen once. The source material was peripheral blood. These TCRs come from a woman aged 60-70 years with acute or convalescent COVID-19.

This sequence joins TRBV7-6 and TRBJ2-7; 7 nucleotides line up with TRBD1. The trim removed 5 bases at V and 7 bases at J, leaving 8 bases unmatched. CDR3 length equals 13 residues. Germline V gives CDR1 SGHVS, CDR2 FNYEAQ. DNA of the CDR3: TGTGCCAGCAGCCTCCGGAGACAGGGAGAGCAGTACTTC. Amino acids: CASSLRRQGEQYF.

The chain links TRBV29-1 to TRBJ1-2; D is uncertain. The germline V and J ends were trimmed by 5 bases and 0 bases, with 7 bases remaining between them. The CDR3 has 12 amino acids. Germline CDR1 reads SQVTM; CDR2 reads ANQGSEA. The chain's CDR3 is CSVSGANYGYTF. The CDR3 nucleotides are TGCAGCGTTTCCGGGGCTAACTATGGCTACACCTTC.

Here the CDR3 DNA reads TGTGCCAGTAGTACGGGACAGGACTATCAGCCCCAGCATTTT. It is translated as CASSTGQDYQPQHF. The V call is TRBV19, the J call TRBJ1-5, with TRBD1 matching over 8 bases. The trim removed 4 bases at V and 5 bases at J, leaving 4 bases unmatched. Per the germline V gene, CDR1 is LNHDA and CDR2 is SQIVND (reference sequence). The CDR3 has 14 amino acids.

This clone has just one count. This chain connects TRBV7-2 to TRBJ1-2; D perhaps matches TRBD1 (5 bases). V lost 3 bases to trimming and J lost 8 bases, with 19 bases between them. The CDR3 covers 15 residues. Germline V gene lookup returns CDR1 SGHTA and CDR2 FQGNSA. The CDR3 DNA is TGTGCCAGCAGCTTTCAACAGGACAAATCAGTAGGCTACACCTTC. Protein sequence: CASSFQQDKSVGYTF.

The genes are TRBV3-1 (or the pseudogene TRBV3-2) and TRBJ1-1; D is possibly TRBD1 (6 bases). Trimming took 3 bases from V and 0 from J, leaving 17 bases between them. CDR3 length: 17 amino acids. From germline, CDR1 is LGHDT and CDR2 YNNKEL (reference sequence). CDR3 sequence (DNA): TGTGCCAGCAGCCACGGTTTACCGGGACACTTGAACACTGAAGCTTTCTTT. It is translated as CASSHGLPGHLNTEAFF.

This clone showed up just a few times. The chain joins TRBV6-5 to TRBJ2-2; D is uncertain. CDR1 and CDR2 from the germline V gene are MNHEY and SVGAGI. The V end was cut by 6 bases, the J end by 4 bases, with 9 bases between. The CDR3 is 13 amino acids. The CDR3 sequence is CASRHQRTGELFF. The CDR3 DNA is TGTGCCAGCAGACACCAGCGCACCGGGGAGCTGTTTTTT.

This CDR3 reads CASSLHRSSGNTIYF. In nucleotides, the CDR3 is TGCGCCAGCAGCTTACACAGGAGCTCTGGAAACACCATATATTTT. The rearrangement joins TRBV5-1 to TRBJ1-3; D may be TRBD1 (5 bases). Trimming removed 2 bases from V and 0 bases from J, with 9 bases in between. The CDR3 extends over 15 amino acids. Germline CDR1 is SGHRS and CDR2 is YFSETQ.

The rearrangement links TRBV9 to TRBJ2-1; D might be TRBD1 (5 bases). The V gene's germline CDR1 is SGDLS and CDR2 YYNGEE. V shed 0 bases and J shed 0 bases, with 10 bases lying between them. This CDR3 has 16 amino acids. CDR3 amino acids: CASSVGGPSSYNEQFF. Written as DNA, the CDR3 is TGTGCCAGCAGCGTAGGGGGCCCGAGCTCCTACAATGAGCAGTTCTTC.

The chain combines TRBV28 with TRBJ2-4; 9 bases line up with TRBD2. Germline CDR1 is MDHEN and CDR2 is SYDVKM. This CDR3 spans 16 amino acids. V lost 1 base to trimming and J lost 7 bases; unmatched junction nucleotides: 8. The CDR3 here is CASSLSTSGIGNIQYF. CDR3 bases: TGTGCCAGCAGTTTATCGACTAGCGGCATAGGTAACATTCAGTACTTC. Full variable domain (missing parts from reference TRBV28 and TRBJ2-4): DVKVTQSSRYLVKRTGEKVFLECVQDMDHENMFWYRQDPGLGLRLIYFSYDVKMKEKGDIPEGYSVSREKKERFSLILESASTNQTSMYLCASSLSTSGIGNIQYFGAGTRLSVL.

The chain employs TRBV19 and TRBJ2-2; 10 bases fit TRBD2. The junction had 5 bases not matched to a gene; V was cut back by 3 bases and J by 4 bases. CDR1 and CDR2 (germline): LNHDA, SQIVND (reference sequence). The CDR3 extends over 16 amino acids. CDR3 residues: CASSIGLAGATGELFF. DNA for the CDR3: TGTGCCAGTAGTATTGGCCTAGCGGGGGCCACCGGGGAGCTGTTTTTT.

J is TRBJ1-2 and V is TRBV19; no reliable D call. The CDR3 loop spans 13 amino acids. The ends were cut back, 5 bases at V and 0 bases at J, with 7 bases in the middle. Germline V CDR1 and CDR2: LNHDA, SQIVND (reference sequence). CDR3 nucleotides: TGTGCCAGTAGTTTAGCCGCTAACTATGGCTACACCTTC. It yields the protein CASSLAANYGYTF.

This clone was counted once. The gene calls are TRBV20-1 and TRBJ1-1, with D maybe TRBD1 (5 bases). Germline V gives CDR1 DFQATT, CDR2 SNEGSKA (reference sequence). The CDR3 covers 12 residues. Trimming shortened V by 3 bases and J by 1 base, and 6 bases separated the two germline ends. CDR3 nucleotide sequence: TGCAGTGCTAGTCAGGGGAACACTGAAGCTTTCTTT. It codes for CSASQGNTEAFF.

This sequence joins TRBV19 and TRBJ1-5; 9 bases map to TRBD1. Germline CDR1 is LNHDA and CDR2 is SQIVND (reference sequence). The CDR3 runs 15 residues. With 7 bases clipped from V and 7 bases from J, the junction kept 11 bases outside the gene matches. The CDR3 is CASNLGQGKGQPQHF. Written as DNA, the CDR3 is TGTGCCAGTAATCTCGGACAGGGGAAGGGGCAGCCCCAGCATTTT.